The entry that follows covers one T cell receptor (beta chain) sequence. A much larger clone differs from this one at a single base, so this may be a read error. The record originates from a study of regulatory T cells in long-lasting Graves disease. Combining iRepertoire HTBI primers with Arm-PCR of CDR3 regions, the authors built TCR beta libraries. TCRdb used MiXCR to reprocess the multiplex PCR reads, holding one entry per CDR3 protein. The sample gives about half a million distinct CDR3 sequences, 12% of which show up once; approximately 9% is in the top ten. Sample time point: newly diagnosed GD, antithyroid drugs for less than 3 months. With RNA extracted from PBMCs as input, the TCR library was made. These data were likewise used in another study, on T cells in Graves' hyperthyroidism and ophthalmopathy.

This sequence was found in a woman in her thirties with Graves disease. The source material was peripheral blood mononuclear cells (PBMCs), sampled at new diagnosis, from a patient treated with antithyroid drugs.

The CDR3 loop is CASSLRGTGQEAQYF. The CDR3 nucleotides read TGTGCCAGCAGCTTGCGTGGGACAGGTCAAGAGGCCCAGTACTTC. The rearrangement uses TRBV7-2 and TRBJ2-5; 8 nucleotides align to TRBD1. The CDR3 has 15 amino acids. Germline loops: CDR1 SGHTA, CDR2 FQGNSA.